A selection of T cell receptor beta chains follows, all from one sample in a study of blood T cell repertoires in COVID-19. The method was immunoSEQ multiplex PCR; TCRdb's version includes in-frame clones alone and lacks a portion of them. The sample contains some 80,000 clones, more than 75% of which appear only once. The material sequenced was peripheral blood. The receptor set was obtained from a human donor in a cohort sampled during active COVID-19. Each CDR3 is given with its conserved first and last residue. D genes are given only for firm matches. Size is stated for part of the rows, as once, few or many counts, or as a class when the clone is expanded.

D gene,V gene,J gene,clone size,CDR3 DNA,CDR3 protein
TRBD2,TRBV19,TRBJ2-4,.,TGTGCCACTAACGGGGCGGGAGTGTCCAAAAACATTCAGTACTTC,CATNGAGVSKNIQYF
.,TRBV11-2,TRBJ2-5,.,TGTGCCAGCAGCCCGGGCTTTGGGGGACAACGACAAGAGACCCAGTACTTC,CASSPGFGGQRQETQYF
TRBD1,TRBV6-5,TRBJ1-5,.,TGTGCCAGCAGGGATGACAGGGGGCGGAATCAGCCCCAGCATTTT,CASRDDRGRNQPQHF
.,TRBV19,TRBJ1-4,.,TGTGCCAGTACCCCACTCGGGGTGCAGAATGAAAAACTGTTTTTT,CASTPLGVQNEKLFF
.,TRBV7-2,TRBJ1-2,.,TGTGCCAGCAGCTTAAGAGGGTCCGACTATGGCTACACCTTC,CASSLRGSDYGYTF
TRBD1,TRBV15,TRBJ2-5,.,TGTGCCACCAGCAGAGGAGGGACAGCACAAGAGACCCAGTACTTC,CATSRGGTAQETQYF
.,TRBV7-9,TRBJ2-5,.,TGTGCCAGCAGCTTCTCTCCCTACCAAGAGACCCAGTACTTC,CASSFSPYQETQYF
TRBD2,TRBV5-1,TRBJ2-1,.,TGCGCCAGCAGCGATGCTAGCGGGAGGGCCGCTGAGCAGTTCTTC,CASSDASGRAAEQFF
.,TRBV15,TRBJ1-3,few,TGTGCCACCAGCAGAGTTGGGGCAAGCTCTGGAAACACCATATATTTT,CATSRVGASSGNTIYF
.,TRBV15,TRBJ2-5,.,TGTGCCACCAGCAGAGCGAGGGTGCCGGAGACCCAGTACTTC,CATSRARVPETQYF
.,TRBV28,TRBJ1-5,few,TGTGCCAGCAGTCTCGGTGTGGTGCCGGGTCAGCCCCAGCATTTT,CASSLGVVPGQPQHF
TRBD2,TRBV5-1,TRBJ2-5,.,TGCGCCAGCAGCCCCGGGGGGACCCAAGAGACCCAGTACTTC,CASSPGGTQETQYF
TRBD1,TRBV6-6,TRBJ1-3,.,TGTGCCAGCAGTGGGGGACAGGGAAACACCATATATTTT,CASSGGQGNTIYF
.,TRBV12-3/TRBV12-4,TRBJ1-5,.,TGTGCCAGCAGGGTCGCGGGCAATCAGCCCCAGCATTTT,CASRVAGNQPQHF
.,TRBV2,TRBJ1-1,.,TGTGCCAGCAGTGAAGCGCGATCATCGAGAGGCACTGAAGCTTTCTTT,CASSEARSSRGTEAFF
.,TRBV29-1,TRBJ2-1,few,TGCAGCGCCCCAGGGGCGGGTGAGCAGTTCTTC,CSAPGAGEQFF
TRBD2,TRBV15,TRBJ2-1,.,TGTGCCACCAGCAGGGGACTAGAGCCTCACAATGAGCAGTTCTTC,CATSRGLEPHNEQFF